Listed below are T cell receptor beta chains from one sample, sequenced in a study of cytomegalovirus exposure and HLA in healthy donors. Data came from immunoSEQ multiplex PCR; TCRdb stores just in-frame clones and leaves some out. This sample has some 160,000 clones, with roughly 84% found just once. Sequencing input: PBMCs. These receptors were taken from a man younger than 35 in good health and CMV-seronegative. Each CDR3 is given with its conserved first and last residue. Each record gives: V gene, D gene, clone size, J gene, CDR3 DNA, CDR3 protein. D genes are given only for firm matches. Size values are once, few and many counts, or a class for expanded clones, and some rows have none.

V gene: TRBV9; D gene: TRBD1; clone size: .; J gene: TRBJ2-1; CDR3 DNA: TGTGCCAGCAGCGGGAGGGGGACAGGGGACAATGAGCAGTTCTTC; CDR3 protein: CASSGRGTGDNEQFF
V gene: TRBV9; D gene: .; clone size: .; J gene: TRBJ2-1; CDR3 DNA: TGTGCCAGCAGCGTAGGCTCAGGTCAATACAATGAGCAGTTCTTC; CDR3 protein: CASSVGSGQYNEQFF
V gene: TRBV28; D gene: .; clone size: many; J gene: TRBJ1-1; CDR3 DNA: TGTGCCAGCAGTCCTCGGGGGGGGATTACAGGACGGATTACTGAAGCTTTCTTT; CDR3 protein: CASSPRGGITGRITEAFF
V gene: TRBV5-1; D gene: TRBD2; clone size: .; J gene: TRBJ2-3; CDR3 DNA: TGCGCCAGCAGCCCCGGGGGGGATACGCAGTATTTT; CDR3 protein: CASSPGGDTQYF
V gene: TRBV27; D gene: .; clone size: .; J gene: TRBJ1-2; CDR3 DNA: TGTGCCAGCAGTACCCTTACAGGGAGCTGGTTTTTTGGCTACACCTTC; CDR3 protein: CASSTLTGSWFFGYTF
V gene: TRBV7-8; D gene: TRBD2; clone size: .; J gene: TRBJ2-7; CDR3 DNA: TGTGCCAGCAGCTTCATTCCCGGGACTAGCTCCTACGAGCAGTACTTC; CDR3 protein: CASSFIPGTSSYEQYF
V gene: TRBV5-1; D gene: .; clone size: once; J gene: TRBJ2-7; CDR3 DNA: TGCGCCAGCAGCTTGGCGGCACAGGCCTACGAGCAGTACTTC; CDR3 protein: CASSLAAQAYEQYF
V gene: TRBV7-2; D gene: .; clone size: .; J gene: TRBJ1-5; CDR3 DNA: TGTGCCAGCAGCTTACTCGGGGGTCAGCCCCAGCATTTT; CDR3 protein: CASSLLGGQPQHF
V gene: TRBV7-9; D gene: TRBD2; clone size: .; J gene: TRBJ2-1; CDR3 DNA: TGTGCCAGCAGCTCCGGGGGGGGAGTATACAATGAGCAGTTCTTC; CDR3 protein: CASSSGGGVYNEQFF
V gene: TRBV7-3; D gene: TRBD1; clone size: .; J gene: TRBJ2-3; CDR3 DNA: TGTGCCAGCAGCTTAACGGGACAGAGCACAGATACGCAGTATTTT; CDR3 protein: CASSLTGQSTDTQYF
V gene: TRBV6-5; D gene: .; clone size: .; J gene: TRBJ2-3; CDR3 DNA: TGTGCCAGCAGTTACTCCGGGGGGCTGGTTACGCAGTATTTT; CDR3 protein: CASSYSGGLVTQYF
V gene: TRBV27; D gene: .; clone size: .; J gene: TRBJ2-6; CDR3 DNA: TGTGCCAGCAGTTTCACAACTGGGGCCAACGTCCTGACTTTC; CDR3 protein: CASSFTTGANVLTF
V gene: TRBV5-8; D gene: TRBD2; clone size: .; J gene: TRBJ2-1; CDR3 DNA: TGTGCCAGCAGCCCCTTAGCGGGAGGGCCTGGTGGTGAGCAGTTCTTC; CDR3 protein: CASSPLAGGPGGEQFF
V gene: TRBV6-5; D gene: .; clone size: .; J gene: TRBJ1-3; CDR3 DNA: TGTGCCAGTTGGGGGGTGGGGCCCTCTGGAAACACCATATATTTT; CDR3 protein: CASWGVGPSGNTIYF
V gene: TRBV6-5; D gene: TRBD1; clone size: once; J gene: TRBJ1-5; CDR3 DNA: TGTGCCAGCAGCCGGGGACAGGGGGCAGGTCAGCCCCAGCATTTT; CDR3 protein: CASSRGQGAGQPQHF
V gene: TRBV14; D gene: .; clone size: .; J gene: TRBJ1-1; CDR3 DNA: TGTGCCAGCACCCAACAGGTGGAGGGCACTGAAGCTTTCTTT; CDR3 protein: CASTQQVEGTEAFF
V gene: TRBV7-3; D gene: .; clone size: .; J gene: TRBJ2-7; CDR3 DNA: TGTGCCAGCAGCCTCGTTAGCGGCCCACGCGAGCAGTACTTC; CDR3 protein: CASSLVSGPREQYF
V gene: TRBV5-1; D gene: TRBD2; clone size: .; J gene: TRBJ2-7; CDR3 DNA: TGCGCCAGCAGCGCCGGGACTAGCGTCTACGAGCAGTACTTC; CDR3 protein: CASSAGTSVYEQYF
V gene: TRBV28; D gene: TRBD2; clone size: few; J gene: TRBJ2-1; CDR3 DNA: TGTGCCAGCACCGCCCGCGGGAGGTACAATGAGCAGTTCTTC; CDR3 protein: CASTARGRYNEQFF
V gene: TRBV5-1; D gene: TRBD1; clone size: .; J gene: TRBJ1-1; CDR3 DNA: TGCGCCAGCAGCCCCGGGACAGGGGGGGCGAACACTGAAGCTTTCTTT; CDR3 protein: CASSPGTGGANTEAFF
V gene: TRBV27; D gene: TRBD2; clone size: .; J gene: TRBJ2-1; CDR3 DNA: TGTGCCAGCAGTTTTGGACTAGCGGGAAATGAGCAGTTCTTC; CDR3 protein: CASSFGLAGNEQFF
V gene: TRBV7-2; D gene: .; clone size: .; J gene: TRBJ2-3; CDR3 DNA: TGTGCCAGCAGCTTAGCGCTAGGCACAGATACGCAGTATTTT; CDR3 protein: CASSLALGTDTQYF
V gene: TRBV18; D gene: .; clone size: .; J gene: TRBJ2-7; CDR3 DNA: TGTGCCAGCTCACCATCCGGGTCCTACGAGCAGTACTTC; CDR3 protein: CASSPSGSYEQYF
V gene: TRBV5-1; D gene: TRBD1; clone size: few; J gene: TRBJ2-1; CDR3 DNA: TGCGCCAGCAGCTTGGGGGGGACAGGGGTCAATGAGCAGTTCTTC; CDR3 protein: CASSLGGTGVNEQFF
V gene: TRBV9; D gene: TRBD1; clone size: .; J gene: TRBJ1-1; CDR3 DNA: TGTGCCAGCAGCGTCGGGACAGGGGAGCGGAACACTGAAGCTTTCTTT; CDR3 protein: CASSVGTGERNTEAFF
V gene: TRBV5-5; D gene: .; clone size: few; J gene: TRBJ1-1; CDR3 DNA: TGTGCCAGCAGCTTGGAAGGGGGCACTGAAGCTTTCTTT; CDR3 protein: CASSLEGGTEAFF
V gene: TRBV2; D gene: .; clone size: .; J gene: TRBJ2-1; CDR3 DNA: TGTGCCACATCCCGGGACTACAATGAGCAGTTCTTC; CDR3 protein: CATSRDYNEQFF
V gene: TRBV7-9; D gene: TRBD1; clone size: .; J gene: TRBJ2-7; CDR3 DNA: TGTGCCAGCAGCTTAGCGCGGGACAGGGAGTACGAGCAGTACTTC; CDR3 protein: CASSLARDREYEQYF
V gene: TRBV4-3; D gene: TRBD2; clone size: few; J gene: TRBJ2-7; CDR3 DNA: TGCGCCAGCAGCCCGGGGACTAGCGGGACCTACGAGCAGTACTTC; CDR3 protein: CASSPGTSGTYEQYF
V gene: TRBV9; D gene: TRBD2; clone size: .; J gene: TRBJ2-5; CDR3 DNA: TGTGCCAGCAGCGCAGGAAGGGCGGGGGGTCAGGAGACCCAGTACTTC; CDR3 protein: CASSAGRAGGQETQYF
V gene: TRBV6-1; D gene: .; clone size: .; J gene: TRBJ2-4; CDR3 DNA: TGTGCCAGCAGTGAGGGCGAGAGAAACATTCAGTACTTC; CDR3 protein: CASSEGERNIQYF
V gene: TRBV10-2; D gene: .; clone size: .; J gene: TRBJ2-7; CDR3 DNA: TGCGCCAGCACCCTGGACAACACCTACGAGCAGTACTTC; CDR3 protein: CASTLDNTYEQYF
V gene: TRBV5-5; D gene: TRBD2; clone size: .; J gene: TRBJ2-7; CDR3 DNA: TGTGCCAGCAGCGTCACTAGCGGGCCTACCTACGAGCAGTACTTC; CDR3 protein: CASSVTSGPTYEQYF
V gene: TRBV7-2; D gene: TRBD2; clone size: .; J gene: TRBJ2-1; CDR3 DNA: TGTGCCAGCAGCCGGGGACTAGCGGGATACAATGAGCAGTTCTTC; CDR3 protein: CASSRGLAGYNEQFF
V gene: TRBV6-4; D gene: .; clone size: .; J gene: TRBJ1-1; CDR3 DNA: TGTGCCAGCACCCCATCGCCGGGGAACACTGAAGCTTTCTTT; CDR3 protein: CASTPSPGNTEAFF
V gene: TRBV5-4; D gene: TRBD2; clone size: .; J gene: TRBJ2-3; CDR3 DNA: TGTGCCAGCAGCGGAGCTAGCGGGGCCCCAGATACGCAGTATTTT; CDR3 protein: CASSGASGAPDTQYF